Below are 32 T cell receptor beta chains sequenced from a single sample in a study of T cell responses to AZD1222 COVID-19 vaccine. Some clones are missing from TCRdb's copy, which holds only in-frame ones; the method was immunoSEQ multiplex PCR. The sample consists of 130,000 to 150,000 clones, around 90% of them appearing once. Here the sequenced sample was peripheral blood, taken on day 0 of AZD1222 vaccination. The receptors stem from an adult in good health.

This chain uses TRBV5-1 with TRBJ2-1; 7 bases match TRBD2. Germline values: CDR1 SGHRS, CDR2 YFSETQ. There are 15 residues in the CDR3. V shed 4 bases and J 1 base; nucleotides not matched to a gene: 5. CDR3 DNA: TGCGCCAGCAGCACCCGACTAGCTTCCTACAATGAGCAGTTCTTC. This translates into CASSTRLASYNEQFF.

The rearrangement joins TRBV27 to TRBJ2-1; D is ambiguous. The CDR3 has 15 residues. V lost 2 bases to trimming and J lost 0 bases, with 8 bases between them. Germline V gene sequence: CDR1 MNHEY, CDR2 SMNVEV (reference sequence). The CDR3 bases are TGTGCCAGCAGTTTAGGTGTGAACTCCTACAATGAGCAGTTCTTC. This sequence encodes CASSLGVNSYNEQFF.

The J gene is TRBJ2-5, the V gene TRBV28; the match to TRBD1 covers 9 bases. From germline, CDR1 is MDHEN and CDR2 SYDVKM. With 6 bases clipped from V and 2 bases from J, the junction kept 7 bases outside the gene matches. The CDR3 consists of 15 residues. The CDR3 spells CASSPLGTGQETQYF. CDR3 nucleotides: TGTGCCAGCAGCCCACTGGGGACAGGGCAAGAGACCCAGTACTTC.

V and J are TRBV18 and TRBJ2-1; D is possibly TRBD1 (6 bases). The V gene's germline CDR1 is KGHSH and CDR2 LQKENI. Deletions cut 3 bases from V and 7 bases from J, with 13 bases between. This CDR3 contains 14 residues. For the CDR3, the DNA is TGTGCCAGCTCACCCACATCAAGGGGGAATGAGCAGTTCTTC. Protein sequence: CASSPTSRGNEQFF.

The chain combines TRBV6-2 or TRBV6-3 with TRBJ1-2; 7 nucleotides match TRBD1. The junction had 6 bases not matched to a gene; V was cut back by 4 bases and J by 4 bases. The CDR3 has 14 amino acids. CDR1 is MNHEY, CDR2 SVGEGT, per germline. The CDR3 loop is CASSSTRDSYGYTF. CDR3 in DNA: TGTGCCAGCAGTTCCACCCGGGACAGCTATGGCTACACCTTC.

The chain has TRBV7-2 and TRBJ2-4; 13 nucleotides match TRBD2. Trimming took 0 bases from V and 5 from J; bases not matched to a gene: 4. The CDR3 consists of 17 residues. CDR1 is SGHTA and CDR2 is FQGNSA in the germline V gene. CDR3 in DNA: TGTGCCAGCAGCTTAGCCGGGACTAGCGGGGTGGAAAACATTCAGTACTTC. Translated, it gives CASSLAGTSGVENIQYF.

The gene calls are TRBV7-3 and TRBJ1-2, with D tentatively TRBD1 (5 bases). Germline CDR1 is SGHTA and CDR2 is FQGTGA. Trimming stripped 1 base from V and 6 bases from J, with 15 bases between. There are 15 residues in the CDR3. CDR3 loop: CASSLRGGQGNGYTF. CDR3 nucleotide sequence: TGTGCCAGCAGCTTAAGGGGTGGGCAGGGCAATGGCTACACCTTC.

V usage is TRBV7-2 and J usage is TRBJ2-5; 7 nucleotides align to TRBD1. Germline values: CDR1 SGHTA, CDR2 FQGNSA. The V and J ends lost 1 base and 0 bases, in that order; junction bases with no gene match: 11. There are 18 residues in the CDR3. The CDR3 reads CASSLVSGGTSYQETQYF. The CDR3 nucleotides read TGTGCCAGCAGCTTAGTGTCAGGGGGAACCTCGTACCAAGAGACCCAGTACTTC.

This clone appeared once. The CDR3 nucleotides are TGTGCCACCAGTGATCCTCCAGGGGTCCGGGAGCTGTTTTTT. Encoded protein: CATSDPPGVRELFF. This rearrangement joins TRBV24-1 to TRBJ2-2, with D perhaps matching TRBD1 (6 bases). This CDR3 spans 14 amino acids. Germline CDR1 and CDR2: KGHDR and SFDVKD. V was pared by 3 bases and J by 9 bases, with 13 bases between.

This rearrangement joins TRBV12-3 or TRBV12-4 to TRBJ2-5; D gene unclear. V lost 5 bases and J 2 bases, leaving 9 bases between the germline ends. The CDR3 is 13 residues long. The CDR3 region is CASSLMGQETQYF. CDR3 DNA sequence: TGTGCCAGCAGTCTAATGGGTCAAGAGACCCAGTACTTC.

The V and J genes are TRBV10-3 and TRBJ1-4, with a possible D match to TRBD1 (5 bases). With 3 bases removed from V and 0 bases from J, the gap between germline ends came to 8 bases. This CDR3 region has 15 residues. Germline V gene sequence: CDR1 ENHRY, CDR2 SYGVKD. In nucleotides, the CDR3 is TGTGCCATCAGTGATACAGGCGCAACTAATGAAAAACTGTTTTTT. Translating it yields CAISDTGATNEKLFF.

The V call is TRBV21-1, the J call TRBJ1-5. TRBV21-1 is termed a pseudogene. The CDR3 length is 15 residues. The CDR3 region is CASSKVKRGNQPQHF. The DNA of the CDR3 is TGTGCCAGCAGCAAAGTAAAGAGGGGCAATCAGCCCCAGCATTTT.

The V and J genes are TRBV24-1 and TRBJ1-4; 9 positions agree with TRBD1. The CDR3 loop spans 16 amino acids. The V gene's germline CDR1 is KGHDR and CDR2 SFDVKD. Germline trimming cut 4 bases from V and 7 bases from J; bases unmatched to any gene: 9. The CDR3, as DNA: TGTGCCACCAGTGACGTCCGGACAGGGGCTCCTGAAAAACTGTTTTTT. This translates into CATSDVRTGAPEKLFF.

V is TRBV18 and J is TRBJ2-7; 9 nucleotides align to TRBD1. V lost 3 bases, J lost 2 bases, and 5 bases stayed unmatched. CDR3 length: 15 residues. Per the germline V gene, CDR1 is KGHSH and CDR2 is LQKENI. The CDR3 bases are TGTGCCAGCTCACCCATACAGGGGGCTACCTACGAGCAGTACTTC. Translation gives CASSPIQGATYEQYF.

This chain joins TRBV6-1 and TRBJ2-7; D is ambiguous. This CDR3 spans 13 amino acids. CDR1 and CDR2 from the germline V gene are MNHNS and SASEGT. The germline V and J ends were trimmed by 1 base and 3 bases, with 7 bases remaining between them. The CDR3 nucleotides are TGTGCCAGCAGTGAAGGGCATAGCTACGAGCAGTACTTC. Translating gives CASSEGHSYEQYF.

The sample holds one count of this clone. The chain's CDR3 is CASSIQGTDTQYF. The CDR3, as DNA: TGTGCCAGCAGCATACAGGGAACAGATACGCAGTATTTT. The chain carries TRBV11-2 and TRBJ2-3; the D gene is possibly TRBD1 (6 bases). V shed 5 bases and J shed 3 bases, with 9 bases lying between them. The CDR3 is made up of 13 amino acids. Per germline, CDR1 SGHAT and CDR2 FQNNGV.

This rearrangement joins TRBV19 to TRBJ1-5; no clear D gene. Trimming pared 6 bases from V and 0 bases from J, leaving 9 bases between. The germline gives CDR1 LNHDA, CDR2 SQIVND (reference sequence). CDR3 size: 14 residues. For the CDR3, the DNA is TGTGCCAGTAGCCTACAGCATAGCAATCAGCCCCAGCATTTT. This codes for CASSLQHSNQPQHF. The full variable domain, with the rest looked up from reference TRBV19 and TRBJ1-5, is DGGITQSPKYLFRKEGQNVTLSCEQNLNHDAMYWYRQDPGQGLRLIYYSQIVNDFQKGDIAEGYSVSREKKESFPLTVTSAQKNPTAFYLCASSLQHSNQPQHFGDGTRLSIL.

The gene calls are TRBV10-3 and TRBJ1-1, with D perhaps TRBD1 (5 bases). This CDR3 contains 15 residues. Trimming removed 0 bases from V and 5 bases from J, with 13 bases in between. Germline V gene sequence: CDR1 ENHRY, CDR2 SYGVKD. The CDR3 DNA follows: TGTGCCATCAGTGAGTCCCCGGGGGGAGGGACTGAAGCTTTCTTT. As protein: CAISESPGGGTEAFF.

The rearrangement uses TRBV6-2 or TRBV6-3 and TRBJ1-5; TRBD1 agrees at 9 bases. CDR3 length: 17 amino acids. The germline V gene encodes CDR1 MNHEY and CDR2 SVGEGT. Unmatched junction bases numbered 15, after V lost 6 bases and J lost 6 bases. CDR3 nucleotide sequence: TGTGCCAGCAGCCTACTCCTGGGACAGGGACTTGTTCAGCCCCAGCATTTT. This translates into CASSLLLGQGLVQPQHF.

This chain links TRBV2 with TRBJ1-4, with no clear D. V lost 9 bases and J 4 bases, leaving 15 bases between the germline ends. The length of the CDR3 is 14 residues. Looked up from germline, CDR1 is SNHLY and CDR2 is FYNNEI. CDR3 sequence reads: CASGKDHFNEKLFF. CDR3 DNA: TGTGCCAGTGGGAAGGACCACTTTAATGAAAAACTGTTTTTT. Full variable domain (rest looked up from reference TRBV2 and TRBJ1-4): EPEVTQTPSHQVTQMGQEVILRCVPISNHLYFYWYRQILGQKVEFLVSFYNNEISEKSEIFDDQFSVERPDGSNFTLKIRSTKLEDSAMYFCASGKDHFNEKLFFGSGTQLSVL.

This clone has only a few counts. This sequence joins TRBV12-3 or TRBV12-4 and TRBJ1-2, with no clear D. The CDR3 consists of 12 residues. Trimming removed 5 bases at V and 0 bases at J, with 4 bases between. The CDR3 nucleotides read TGTGCCAGCAGTACGGCTAACTATGGCTACACCTTC. The encoded protein is CASSTANYGYTF.

This clone showed up just a few times. J is TRBJ2-2 and V is TRBV6-4; TRBD1 matches at 9 bases. In germline, CDR1 is MRHNA, CDR2 SNTAGT. The CDR3 length is 16 residues. Trimming removed 2 bases from V and 2 bases from J; junction bases left unmatched: 3. Here the CDR3 reads CASSDDRGKNTGELFF. In nucleotides, the CDR3 is TGTGCCAGCAGTGACGACAGGGGGAAAAACACCGGGGAGCTGTTTTTT.

The chain combines TRBV7-2 with TRBJ1-2, with D unclear. V lost 1 base and J 1 base, leaving 10 bases between the germline ends. This CDR3 has 15 amino acids. CDR1 SGHTA and CDR2 FQGNSA come from the germline V gene. CDR3 protein: CASSLGGRINYGYTF. CDR3 nucleotides: TGTGCCAGCAGCTTAGGCGGACGGATTAACTATGGCTACACCTTC.

The chain carries TRBV4-1 and TRBJ2-7; D is possibly TRBD2 (7 bases). The germline gives CDR1 MGHRA, CDR2 YSYEKL. The V end lost 0 bases, the J end lost 3 bases, and 12 bases lay between the germline ends. The CDR3 covers 15 residues. CDR3 protein: CASSQEAGAYYEQYF. CDR3 bases: TGCGCCAGCAGCCAAGAGGCGGGGGCCTACTACGAGCAGTACTTC.

The chain couples TRBV10-3 to TRBJ2-3; D call uncertain. Germline CDR1 ENHRY, CDR2 SYGVKD. The V end was cut by 6 bases, the J end by 5 bases, with 9 bases between. The CDR3 sequence is 12 residues long. The CDR3 here is CAIRGYGDTQYF. CDR3 DNA sequence: TGTGCCATCAGGGGTTATGGAGATACGCAGTATTTT.

V and J are TRBV5-1 and TRBJ1-2, with D unresolved. V was pared by 0 bases and J by 9 bases, with 15 bases between. This CDR3 is 14 amino acids long. CDR1 SGHRS and CDR2 YFSETQ come from the germline V gene. The CDR3 bases are TGCGCCAGCAGCTTGGCCCTTAGTACAGCGAGCTACACCTTC. This gives the protein CASSLALSTASYTF.

The gene calls are TRBV27 and TRBJ2-7, with TRBD1 matching over 7 bases. The CDR3 loop spans 14 amino acids. The germline V gene encodes CDR1 MNHEY and CDR2 SMNVEV (reference sequence). V lost 7 bases to trimming and J lost 1 base; unmatched junction nucleotides: 7. DNA of the CDR3: TGTGCCAGCATAAAGGCCAGGGGGTCCTACGAGCAGTACTTC. Translation gives CASIKARGSYEQYF.

CDR3: CASRPLGQEYANYGYTF. CDR3 DNA sequence: TGCGCCAGCAGACCCCTTGGGCAGGAATACGCTAACTATGGCTACACCTTC. This chain uses TRBV10-2 with TRBJ1-2; D not resolved. Looked up from germline, CDR1 is WSHSY and CDR2 is SAAADI. V was pared by 6 bases and J by 0 bases, with 20 bases between. The CDR3 length is 17 residues.

The chain couples TRBV18 to TRBJ1-1; 7 bases match TRBD1. The V and J ends lost 4 bases and 1 base, in that order; junction bases with no gene match: 3. CDR3 length: 14 residues. Germline V CDR1 and CDR2: KGHSH, LQKENI. The CDR3 DNA reads TGTGCCAGCTCACTACAGGGGACGAACACTGAAGCTTTCTTT. Translation gives CASSLQGTNTEAFF.

The chain employs TRBV7-9 and TRBJ1-6; the D is unclear. V was cut by 2 bases and J by 6 bases, with 8 bases left in between. Germline V CDR1 and CDR2: SEHNR, FQNEAQ (reference sequence). CDR3 length equals 14 residues. The CDR3, as DNA: TGTGCCAGCAGCTTACTACAGCTTAATTCACCCCTCCACTTT. This gives the protein CASSLLQLNSPLHF.

This clone was seen a single time. This chain joins TRBV30 and TRBJ2-5; D remains unclear. V was cut by 2 bases and J by 0 bases, with 13 bases left in between. The length of the CDR3 is 15 residues. Germline assignment: CDR1 GTSNPN and CDR2 SVGIG (reference sequence). The CDR3 nucleotides read TGTGCCTGGAGTCGTCCCCAAAGGTACCAAGAGACCCAGTACTTC. Protein product: CAWSRPQRYQETQYF. Using reference TRBV30 and TRBJ2-5 for the parts outside the CDR3, the full variable domain is SQTIHQWPATLVQPVGSPLSLECTVEGTSNPNLYWYRQAAGRGLQLLFYSVGIGQISSEVPQNLSASRPQDRQFILSSKKLLLSDSGFYLCAWSRPQRYQETQYFGPGTRLLVL.

CDR3 DNA: TGTGCCAGCTATAATTACCCGGGGCGGACCACCCGTCTCCCCCAGCATTTT. Its translation is CASYNYPGRTTRLPQHF. The chain has TRBV7-9 and TRBJ1-5, with D perhaps TRBD1 (5 bases). The CDR3 consists of 17 residues. V lost 8 bases and J lost 10, with 30 bases in between. Germline V gives CDR1 SEHNR, CDR2 FQNEAQ (reference sequence). Variable domain in full (rest from reference TRBV7-9 and TRBJ1-5): DTGVSQNPRHKITKRGQNVTFRCDPISEHNRLYWYRQTLGQGPEFLTYFQNEAQLEKSRLLSDRFSAERPKGSFSTLEIQRTEQGDSAMYLCASYNYPGRTTRLPQHFGDGTRLSIL.